This T cell receptor (beta chain) derives from a study of blood T cell repertoires in COVID-19 (dated by TCRdb to between 2020 and 2021). A note on the overall study: Samples from collaborators originated in the United States, Italy and Spain and spanned both the acute and convalescent phases of COVID-19. The samples were drawn from the first 160 participants of the ongoing ImmuneRACE study and from 1,254 subjects provided by 6 global collaborators. The sample metadata nearly always contained a de-identified subject ID, COVID-19 status, age in years and sex. Where available, HLA class I and class II types were taken from metadata supplied by the sample provider and were not determined by assay-based typing. The repertoires were released in a freely available public database meant as a resource for research on the immune response to SARS-CoV-2. Subjects who had been exposed to COVID-19, were actively infected with it, or had recovered from it provided the deeply sampled blood TCRbeta repertoires that made up the dataset. The prospective study material was composed of cDNA or gDNA derived from T cells, B-cell-depleted T cells, or PBMCs.

Comment on this clone: The specificity of this receptor is unknown. No base quality values were provided; no much bigger clone lies one nucleotide off.

On the study overall, not on this receptor specifically: Clinical and demographic metadata were provided uncurated, with the amount varying by source and participant.

TCRbeta CDR3 regions were amplified from genomic DNA using the immunoSEQ Assay, a bias-controlled multiplex PCR. Per the original workflow: Nucleated cell counts per sample were estimated from amplification of reference gene primers within the assay. To quantify the absolute abundance of each unique TCRbeta CDR3 rearrangement, sequence reads were collapsed and filtered. For each sample, productive Simpson clonality was calculated as the square root of Simpson's diversity index across productive rearrangements. TCRdb holds this immuneACCESS table with in-frame rearrangements only. Some clones are missing; in checked studies, unresolved V genes explain under half, and the rest has no known cause. That table is the source of V, J and clone size, and D and trimming were worked out from the DNA. The sample table records under 200,000 clones; roughly 87% of these occur just once. About 3.9% of the sample is held by the ten biggest clonotypes.

A second Seattle source provided samples from volunteer blood donors who had recovered from COVID-19. Each collaborating institution followed its own protocols to collect whole blood in K2EDTA tubes. For TCRbeta analysis, collaborators shipped samples in one of three forms: frozen whole blood, isolated PBMCs, or DNA extracted from either of those sample types. The sequence was collected from a woman aged 60-75 years who had recovered from COVID-19. The material sequenced was peripheral blood.

The nucleotide sequence is given as TGTGCCAGTATGAGCGGGGACGCGAACACCGGGGAGCTGTTTTTT. Translated, it reads CASMSGDANTGELFF. The rearrangement joined TRBV19 to TRBJ2-2; TRBD2 agrees with 7 junctional bases. Trimming takes 7 bases off V and 0 bases off J; junction bases not matched to a gene: 5. The CDR3 covers 15 residues, taking in both the cysteine and the phenylalanine. Just the 45-base CDR3 DNA is kept, in frame starting at base 1. The germline V gene encodes CDR1 LNHDA and CDR2 SQIVND (reference sequence).